The sequence of this T cell receptor beta chain was determined in a study of technical replicates of blood from a handful of donors. With 2 bases removed from V and 2 bases from J, the gap between germline ends came to 12 bases. The CDR3 has 15 amino acids. Germline CDR1 reads SGHAT; CDR2 reads FQNNGV. Sequencing used immunoSEQ multiplex PCR; TCRdb keeps in-frame clones, though not all of them. The repertoire holds 65,000 to 95,000 clones, with approximately 83% as singletons. Sequences were obtained from PBMCs. This TCR derives from a human donor in good health. Some clones in this sample may be carry-over from other donors' samples. The V and J genes are TRBV11-2 and TRBJ2-5; D remains ambiguous. The DNA of the CDR3 is TGTGCCAGCAGCTTATTTCACAGTGGGCAAGAGACCCAGTACTTC. It is translated as CASSLFHSGQETQYF.